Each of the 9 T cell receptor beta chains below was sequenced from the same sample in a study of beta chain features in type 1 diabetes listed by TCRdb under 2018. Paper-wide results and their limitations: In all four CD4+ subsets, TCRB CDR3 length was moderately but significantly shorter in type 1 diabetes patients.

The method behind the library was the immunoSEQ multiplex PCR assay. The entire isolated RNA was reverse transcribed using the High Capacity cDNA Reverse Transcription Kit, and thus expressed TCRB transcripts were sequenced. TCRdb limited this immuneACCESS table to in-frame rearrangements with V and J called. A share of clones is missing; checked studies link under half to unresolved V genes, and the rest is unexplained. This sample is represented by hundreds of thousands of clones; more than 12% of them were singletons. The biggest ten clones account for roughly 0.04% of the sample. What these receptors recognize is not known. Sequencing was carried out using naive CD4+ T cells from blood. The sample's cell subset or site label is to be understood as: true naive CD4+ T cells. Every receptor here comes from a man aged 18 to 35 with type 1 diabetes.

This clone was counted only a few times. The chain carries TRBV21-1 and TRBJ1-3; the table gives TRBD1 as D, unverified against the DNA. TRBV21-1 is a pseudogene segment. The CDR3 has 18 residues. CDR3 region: CASSKEDRTTISGNTIYF. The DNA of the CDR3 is TGTGCCAGCAGCAAAGAGGACAGGACGACGATCTCTGGAAACACCATATATTTT.

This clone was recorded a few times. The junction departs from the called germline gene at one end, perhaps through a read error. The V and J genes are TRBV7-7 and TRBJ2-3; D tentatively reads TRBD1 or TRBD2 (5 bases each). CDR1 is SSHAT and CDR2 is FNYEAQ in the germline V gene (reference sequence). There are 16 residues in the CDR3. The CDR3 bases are TGTGCTAGCAGCTTAAATTCGGGGCTAGCCACAGATACGCAGTATTTT. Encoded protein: CASSLNSGLATDTQYF.

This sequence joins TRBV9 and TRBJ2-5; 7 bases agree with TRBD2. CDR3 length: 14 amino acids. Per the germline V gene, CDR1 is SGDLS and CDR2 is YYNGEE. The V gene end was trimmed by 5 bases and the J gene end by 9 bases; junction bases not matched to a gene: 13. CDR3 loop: CASSPSLTAGAQYF. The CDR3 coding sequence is TGTGCCAGCAGTCCTTCGTTGACGGCGGGAGCCCAGTACTTC.

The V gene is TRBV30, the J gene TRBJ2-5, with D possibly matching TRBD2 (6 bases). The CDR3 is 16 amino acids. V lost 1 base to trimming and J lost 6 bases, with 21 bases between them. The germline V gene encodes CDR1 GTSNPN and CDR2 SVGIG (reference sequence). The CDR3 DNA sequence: TGTGCCTGGAGTGCCCAAGGGGACCTCCGGGGGAAGACCCAGTACTTC. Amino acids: CAWSAQGDLRGKTQYF.

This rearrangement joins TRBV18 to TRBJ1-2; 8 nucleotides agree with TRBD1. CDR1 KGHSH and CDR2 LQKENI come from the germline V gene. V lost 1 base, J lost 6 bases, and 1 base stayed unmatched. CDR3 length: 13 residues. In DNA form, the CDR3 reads TGTGCCAGCTCACCACGGACAGGGAATGGCTACACCTTC. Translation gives CASSPRTGNGYTF.

The CDR3 DNA sequence: TGTGCCAGCAGTTACTCGAGTGGAGTCTATGGCTACACCTTC. This sequence encodes CASSYSSGVYGYTF. The chain combines TRBV6-5 with TRBJ1-2; D ambiguous. CDR3 length: 14 residues. Germline V gives CDR1 MNHEY, CDR2 SVGAGI. Trimming shortened V by 0 bases and J by 4 bases, and 9 bases separated the two germline ends.

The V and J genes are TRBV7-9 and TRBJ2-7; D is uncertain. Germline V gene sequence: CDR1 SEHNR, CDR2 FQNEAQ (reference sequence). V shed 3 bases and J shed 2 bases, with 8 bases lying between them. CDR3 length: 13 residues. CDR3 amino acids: CASSFSNAYEQYF. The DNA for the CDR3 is TGTGCCAGCAGCTTCTCGAACGCCTACGAGCAGTACTTC.

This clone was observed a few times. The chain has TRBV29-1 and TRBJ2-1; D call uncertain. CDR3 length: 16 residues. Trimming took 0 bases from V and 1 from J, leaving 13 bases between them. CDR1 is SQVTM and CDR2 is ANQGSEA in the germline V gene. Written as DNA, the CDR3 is TGCAGCGTTGAAGATAATCGGGCCAGTTCCTACAATGAGCAGTTCTTC. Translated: CSVEDNRASSYNEQFF.

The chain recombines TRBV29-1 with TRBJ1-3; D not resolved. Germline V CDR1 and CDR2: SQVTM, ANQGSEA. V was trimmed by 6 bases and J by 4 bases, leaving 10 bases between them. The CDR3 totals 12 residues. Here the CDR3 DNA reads TGCAGCGTGGCACAATCGGGAAACACCATATATTTT. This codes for CSVAQSGNTIYF.